This TCR beta chain stems from a study of blood T cell repertoires in COVID-19. Background on the study: Both acute and convalescent COVID-19 samples were obtained from the United States, Italy and Spain.

Participants, roughly 18 to 89 years old, spanned around 25 US areas. Cohort allocation depended upon clinical history that participants reported. Generated by immunoSEQ multiplex PCR, the TCRdb table keeps only in-frame clones and is missing some. Of nearly 300,000 clones listed, 85% to 90% are singletons. The CDR3 runs to 14 residues. Germline V gene sequence: CDR1 KGHDR, CDR2 SFDVKD. V was shortened by 4 bases and J by 4 bases, with 7 bases between the two germline ends. The sequence was obtained from a woman between 50 and 59 years old who had been exposed to COVID-19. The V call is TRBV24-1, the J call TRBJ1-6, with D hard to call. What was sequenced was PBMCs or T cells enriched from blood (not recorded which). CDR3 in DNA: TGTGCCACCAGTGAAGGGAGTTATAATTCACCCCTCCACTTT. As protein: CATSEGSYNSPLHF.